One T cell receptor (beta chain) is described in this entry. Its target is not known. An end of the junction differs from the germline gene, which may be a read error. The data belong to a study of T cells in Graves' hyperthyroidism and ophthalmopathy. General study points: Ophthalmopathy stood apart from stable hyperthyroidism in a 13 V-J model.

Ahead of any ophthalmopathy symptoms, the blood sample was obtained at the first diagnosis of hyperthyroidism. RNA transcripts gave rise to amplified TCR beta CDR3 regions. The primer set for the first-round RT-PCR of the TCR CDR3 was HTBI. Each CDR3 protein gets one entry after TCRdb re-called the multiplex PCR reads with MiXCR. The sample contains 300,000 to 450,000 distinct CDR3 sequences, 17% of which appear only once. The sequenced material came from blood. This TCR derives from a woman aged 25 to 45 with Graves' hyperthyroidism that later progressed to Graves' ophthalmopathy.

The CDR3 loop is CAGSLRGVETQYF. In DNA form, the CDR3 reads TGTGCCGGCAGTTTAAGGGGTGTTGAGACCCAGTACTTC. The chain is built from TRBV12-3 or TRBV12-4 and TRBJ2-5, with a possible D match to TRBD1 (5 bases). The CDR3 contains 13 residues.